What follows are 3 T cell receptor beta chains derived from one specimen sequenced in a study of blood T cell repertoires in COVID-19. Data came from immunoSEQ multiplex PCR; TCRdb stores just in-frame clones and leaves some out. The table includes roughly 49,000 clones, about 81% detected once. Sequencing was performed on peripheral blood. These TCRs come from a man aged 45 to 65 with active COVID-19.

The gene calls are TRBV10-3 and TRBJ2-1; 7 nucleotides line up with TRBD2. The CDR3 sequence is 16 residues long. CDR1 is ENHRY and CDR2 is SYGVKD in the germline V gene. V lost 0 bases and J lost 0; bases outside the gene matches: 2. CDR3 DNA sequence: TGTGCCATCAGTGAGTCGGGCGGGGGCTCCTACAATGAGCAGTTCTTC. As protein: CAISESGGGSYNEQFF.

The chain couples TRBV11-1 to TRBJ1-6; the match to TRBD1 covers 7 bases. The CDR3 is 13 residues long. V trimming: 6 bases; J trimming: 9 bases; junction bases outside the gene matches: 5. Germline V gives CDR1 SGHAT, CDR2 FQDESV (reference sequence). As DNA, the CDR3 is TGTGCCAGCAGAAAAACAGGGGTTTCACCCCTCCACTTT. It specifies CASRKTGVSPLHF.

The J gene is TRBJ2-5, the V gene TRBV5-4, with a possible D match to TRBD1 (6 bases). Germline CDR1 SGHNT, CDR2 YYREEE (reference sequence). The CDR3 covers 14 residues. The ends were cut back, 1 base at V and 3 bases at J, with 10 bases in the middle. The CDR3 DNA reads TGTGCCAGCAGCTTGTGGCAGGGGAAAGAGACCCAGTACTTC. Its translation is CASSLWQGKETQYF.